The 9 T cell receptor beta chains reported below all come from one sample, sequenced in a study of T cell clones after liver transplantation. TCRdb keeps only in-frame clones here, not all; method: immunoSEQ multiplex PCR. Found here are fewer than 85,000 clones, about 80% of them singletons; the top ten hold approximately 0.73%. The input for sequencing was CD4+ T cells from blood, taken 12 months after liver transplant. The receptors come from a human patient who received a liver transplant. Some T cells here may be from the graft donor.

V and J are TRBV28 and TRBJ1-1, with D maybe TRBD1 (5 bases). The CDR3 contains 17 residues. Between the trimmed V and J ends, which lost 3 bases and 1 base, there was a span of 18 bases. Germline V lookup: CDR1 MDHEN, CDR2 SYDVKM. Written as DNA, the CDR3 is TGTGCCAGCAGTTTCTGGGGTTCCAGGGAGGGGAACACTGAAGCTTTCTTT. Its translation is CASSFWGSREGNTEAFF.

This chain links TRBV7-9 with TRBJ2-7; the match to TRBD2 covers 8 bases. Unmatched junction bases numbered 5, after V lost 5 bases and J lost 2 bases. The CDR3 totals 14 residues. Germline CDR1 reads SEHNR; CDR2 reads FQNEAQ (reference sequence). DNA for the CDR3: TGTGCCAGCAGCGTCAGCGGGGGCACCTACGAGCAGTACTTC. It encodes CASSVSGGTYEQYF.

This clone was observed a few times. The chain joins TRBV19 to TRBJ2-1; 10 bases fit TRBD1. J was trimmed by 2 bases and V by 5 bases; bases with no gene match: 15. Germline V gene lookup returns CDR1 LNHDA and CDR2 SQIVND (reference sequence). The length of the CDR3 is 19 residues. CDR3 coding DNA: TGTGCCAGTAGTCCAAAATGGGGGACAGGGGTCGGCACCTACAATGAGCAGTTCTTC. This gives the protein CASSPKWGTGVGTYNEQFF.

V gene TRBV18 combines with J gene TRBJ2-5; tentatively, D is TRBD2 (8 bases). Germline CDR1 reads KGHSH; CDR2 reads LQKENI. The CDR3 length is 17 residues. V lost 2 bases to trimming and J lost 10 bases, with 26 bases between them. Here the CDR3 DNA reads TGTGCCAGCTCACCATCCTCGGGACTAGGGGGCCAGTTAGGCCAGTACTTC. Residues: CASSPSSGLGGQLGQYF. The variable domain in full, with the rest retrieved from reference TRBV18 and TRBJ2-5, is NAGVMQNPRHLVRRRGQEARLRCSPMKGHSHVYWYRQLPEEGLKFMVYLQKENIIDESGMPKERFSAEFPKEGPSILRIQQVVRGDSAAYFCASSPSSGLGGQLGQYFGPGTRLLVL.

The V gene is TRBV4-1, the J gene TRBJ1-2, with 10 bases fitting TRBD1. CDR1 is MGHRA and CDR2 is YSYEKL in the germline V gene. This CDR3 has 14 residues. V shed 1 base, J shed 8 bases, and the junction held 4 bases outside the gene matches. In DNA, the CDR3 is TGCGCCAGCAGCCAAGGGGACAGGGGCGACGGCTACACCTTC. It is translated as CASSQGDRGDGYTF.

The chain joins TRBV10-3 to TRBJ2-2, with 16 bases aligning to TRBD2. Germline V lookup: CDR1 ENHRY, CDR2 SYGVKD. V dropped 3 bases and J dropped 2; count of bases not matched to a gene: 3. This CDR3 region has 18 residues. CDR3 sequence (DNA): TGTGCCATCAGTGAAGGGACTAGCGGGAGGGTAAACACCGGGGAGCTGTTTTTT. This translates into CAISEGTSGRVNTGELFF.

The CDR3 DNA reads TGCAGCGTGCGGGGGGGGAGCTCCTACGAGCAGTACTTC. Protein: CSVRGGSSYEQYF. The chain employs TRBV29-1 and TRBJ2-7; 9 bases map to TRBD2. This CDR3 comprises 13 residues. The junction had 3 bases not matched to a gene; V was cut back by 6 bases and J by 0 bases. Germline CDR1 SQVTM, CDR2 ANQGSEA.

V usage is TRBV6-5 and J usage is TRBJ2-7; a possible D gene is TRBD1 (6 bases). Trimming took off 4 bases at V and 4 bases at J, with 17 bases between the two ends. CDR3 length: 15 amino acids. Germline CDR1 MNHEY, CDR2 SVGAGI. The CDR3 DNA reads as TGTGCCAGCAGTTCGGGGAACAGGGCCCGATACGAGCAGTACTTC. Its protein product is CASSSGNRARYEQYF.

This clone was recorded a few times. The J gene is TRBJ1-1, the V gene TRBV2; D remains ambiguous. This CDR3 has 13 amino acids. Trimming left V 4 bases short and J 1 base short, with 7 bases between. Per germline, CDR1 SNHLY and CDR2 FYNNEI. The CDR3 loop reads CASSGTANTEAFF. Written as DNA, the CDR3 is TGTGCCAGCAGTGGGACGGCGAACACTGAAGCTTTCTTT.